The present TCR beta chain was sequenced within a study of T cell responses to AZD1222 COVID-19 vaccine. Overall study results and limits: Repertoire samples came only from after the peak T cell response.

Sequenced by immunoSEQ multiplex PCR; TCRdb stores in-frame clones only, minus some. This sample has approximately 84,000 clones, with around 89% found just once. The CDR3 extends over 13 amino acids. The ends were cut back, 1 base at V and 7 bases at J, with 10 bases in the middle. Germline lookup yields CDR1 LGHNA and CDR2 YNFKEQ. About this clone itself: Its target is unknown.

The material was peripheral blood, obtained on day 0 of AZD1222 vaccination. The sequence derives from an adult in good health. The chain links TRBV4-2 to TRBJ1-1; D unresolved. The CDR3 region is CASSQAIYDEAFF. The CDR3 coding sequence is TGTGCCAGCAGCCAAGCAATTTATGATGAAGCTTTCTTT.